Shown below are 22 T cell receptor beta chains from a single sample sequenced in a study of cytomegalovirus exposure and HLA in healthy donors. Both 60 Vbeta primers and 13 Jbeta primers went into the PCR. The assay was immunoSEQ multiplex PCR, and TCRdb's table has in-frame clones only and misses some. The profile shows about 120,000 clones, around three quarters of them singletons. Sequenced input: PBMCs. Receptors were obtained from a human donor in good health.

The rearrangement joins TRBV7-2 to TRBJ1-1; 10 bases align to TRBD1. The CDR3 has 16 residues. Per germline, CDR1 SGHTA and CDR2 FQGNSA. V shed 4 bases and J 4 bases; nucleotides not matched to a gene: 9. DNA for the CDR3: TGTGCCAGCAGCTCTTGGACAGGGGGGGTCGGCACTGAAGCTTTCTTT. It yields the protein CASSSWTGGVGTEAFF.

V gene TRBV11-3 combines with J gene TRBJ2-2; a possible D gene is TRBD2 (6 bases). The germline CDR1 and CDR2 sequences are SGHNT and YENEEA. This CDR3 is 15 amino acids long. The V end lost 0 bases, the J end lost 5 bases, and 10 bases lay between the germline ends. CDR3 region: CASSLEVSGTGELFF. The CDR3 DNA reads TGTGCCAGCAGCTTAGAGGTCAGCGGGACCGGGGAGCTGTTTTTT.

The CDR3 DNA follows: TGCAGCGCAACCTTGACAGGGTTGGGAAACACCATATATTTT. It translates to CSATLTGLGNTIYF. This chain uses TRBV29-1 with TRBJ1-3; TRBD1 matches 7 bases. In germline, CDR1 is SQVTM, CDR2 ANQGSEA. This CDR3 has 14 residues. The J segment lost 4 bases and the V segment lost 7 bases, leaving 10 bases of the junction unmatched.

The sample holds a few counts of this clone. This chain joins TRBV7-8 and TRBJ2-7; TRBD1 aligns across 10 bases. Germline V lookup: CDR1 SGHVS, CDR2 FQNEAQ. This CDR3 has 13 residues. V shed 8 bases and J 3 bases; nucleotides not matched to a gene: 4. As DNA, the CDR3 is TGTGCCAGCGTGGACAGGGGGAGCTACGAGCAGTACTTC. Protein sequence: CASVDRGSYEQYF.

This clone was observed a handful of times. The rearrangement joins TRBV9 to TRBJ2-7; 7 bases are a match to TRBD1. V lost 2 bases to trimming and J lost 3 bases; unmatched junction nucleotides: 2. The CDR3 is made up of 13 amino acids. CDR1 is SGDLS and CDR2 is YYNGEE in the germline V gene. CDR3 nucleotide sequence: TGTGCCAGCAGCGTGGGACAGCTCTACGAGCAGTACTTC. Amino acid sequence: CASSVGQLYEQYF.

The chain joins TRBV6-6 to TRBJ1-1; D gene unclear. The germline V gene has CDR1 MNHNY and CDR2 SVGAGI (reference sequence). V dropped 0 bases and J dropped 6 bases, with 11 bases sitting between them. This CDR3 is 14 amino acids long. DNA of the CDR3: TGTGCCAGCAGTTACTCGAGCGTCGGCGCTGAAGCTTTCTTT. This translates into CASSYSSVGAEAFF.

The CDR3 sequence: CASSQVSTAPNTEAFF. The DNA of the CDR3 is TGCGCCAGCAGCCAAGTATCTACAGCACCTAACACTGAAGCTTTCTTT. The chain is built from TRBV4-1 and TRBJ1-1, with D unresolved. V gave up 1 base and J gave up 2 bases, with 14 bases separating them. This CDR3 contains 16 residues. CDR1 and CDR2 (germline): MGHRA, YSYEKL.

This clone has just a few counts. The chain is built from TRBV29-1 and TRBJ2-7, with D possibly matching TRBD2 (6 bases). Germline V gene sequence: CDR1 SQVTM, CDR2 ANQGSEA. Deletions cut 3 bases from V and 0 bases from J, with 12 bases between. The CDR3 covers 14 residues. CDR3 sequence reads: CSVELAGSSYEQYF. DNA for the CDR3: TGCAGCGTTGAGCTCGCGGGGAGCTCCTACGAGCAGTACTTC.

The table lists this clone with a few counts. This sequence joins TRBV29-1 and TRBJ1-5; TRBD1 aligns across 7 bases. J gave up 5 bases and V 8 bases, and 9 bases lay outside the gene matches. This CDR3 is 13 amino acids long. Germline assignment: CDR1 SQVTM and CDR2 ANQGSEA. The CDR3 loop reads CSTRQGVDQPQHF. DNA of the CDR3: TGCAGCACCCGACAGGGTGTCGATCAGCCCCAGCATTTT.

The chain is built from TRBV18 and TRBJ2-1; D possibly corresponds to TRBD2 (5 bases). V was trimmed by 5 bases and J by 8 bases, leaving 19 bases between them. Germline V gives CDR1 KGHSH, CDR2 LQKENI. This CDR3 is 15 amino acids long. CDR3 coding DNA: TGTGCCAGCTCAGCAGAGGGATGGGGAGTGGATGAGCAGTTCTTC. The encoded protein is CASSAEGWGVDEQFF.

The DNA of the CDR3 is TGTGCCAGCAGCCAAGATGCCAGTACGTACACTGAAGCTTTCTTT. It is translated as CASSQDASTYTEAFF. The rearrangement uses TRBV14 and TRBJ1-1, with D unresolved. Germline loops: CDR1 SGHDN, CDR2 FVKESK. The ends were cut back, 0 bases at V and 3 bases at J, with 11 bases in the middle. The CDR3 loop spans 15 amino acids.

The chain couples TRBV7-6 to TRBJ1-5; 9 bases agree with TRBD1. The CDR3 length is 16 residues. V dropped 5 bases and J dropped 4; count of bases not matched to a gene: 9. Germline-derived CDR1 and CDR2 are SGHVS and FNYEAQ. CDR3 nucleotides: TGTGCCAGCAGCCGATATGACAGGGGGACGAATCAGCCCCAGCATTTT. It yields the protein CASSRYDRGTNQPQHF.

The chain uses TRBV4-1 and TRBJ2-7; TRBD2 aligns across 10 bases. The CDR3 spans 15 residues. CDR1 is MGHRA and CDR2 is YSYEKL in the germline V gene. Trimming removed 3 bases from V and 4 bases from J; junction bases left unmatched: 6. In DNA form, the CDR3 reads TGCGCCAGCAGCCAGTCTAGCGGGAGTCTGTACGAGCAGTACTTC. Protein: CASSQSSGSLYEQYF.

The chain combines TRBV27 with TRBJ2-7; D not resolved. The ends were cut back, 4 bases at V and 4 bases at J, with 11 bases in the middle. There are 13 residues in the CDR3. In germline, CDR1 is MNHEY, CDR2 SMNVEV (reference sequence). In DNA form, the CDR3 reads TGTGCCAGCAGTTCCCCCGGAGAATACGAGCAGTACTTC. It encodes CASSSPGEYEQYF.

The chain uses TRBV27 and TRBJ1-5, with 7 bases that match TRBD1. The CDR3 consists of 17 residues. CDR1 is MNHEY, CDR2 SMNVEV, per germline (reference sequence). The V and J ends lost 3 bases and 3 bases, in that order; junction bases with no gene match: 11. The CDR3 nucleotides are TGTGCCAGCAGTTTCCTACAGGGGATGATCAACAATCAGCCCCAGCATTTT. Its translation: CASSFLQGMINNQPQHF.

J is TRBJ1-5 and V is TRBV30; TRBD1 agrees at 10 bases. Germline CDR1 is GTSNPN and CDR2 is SVGIG (reference sequence). J was trimmed by 5 bases and V by 5 bases; bases with no gene match: 3. CDR3 size: 13 residues. The CDR3: CAWDRGLDQPQHF. CDR3 DNA sequence: TGTGCCTGGGACAGGGGGCTGGATCAGCCCCAGCATTTT.

DNA for the CDR3: TGTGCCAGCAGCCCCCGCCCCCAACAAGGAAACACCATATATTTT. Its protein is CASSPRPQQGNTIYF. The chain combines TRBV7-2 with TRBJ1-3; D is unresolved. The CDR3 sequence is 15 residues long. Per the germline V gene, CDR1 is SGHTA and CDR2 is FQGNSA. V shed 5 bases and J shed 4 bases, with 15 bases lying between them.

The CDR3 sequence is CASSSLIGTGFYEQYF. In DNA, the CDR3 is TGTGCCAGCAGTTCCTTAATCGGGACAGGGTTCTACGAGCAGTACTTC. The V call is TRBV6-6, the J call TRBJ2-7, with 9 bases matching TRBD1. The CDR3 sequence is 16 residues long. V gave up 4 bases and J gave up 3 bases; unmatched junction bases: 10. Germline-derived CDR1 and CDR2 are MNHNY and SVGAGI (reference sequence).

This chain joins TRBV7-9 and TRBJ2-7, with 12 nucleotides matching TRBD1. V lost 5 bases and J lost 4; bases outside the gene matches: 9. CDR1 is SEHNR, CDR2 FQNEAQ, per germline (reference sequence). This CDR3 contains 16 residues. The CDR3: CASSPLRDRGLYEQYF. The CDR3 DNA sequence: TGTGCCAGCAGCCCCCTGAGGGACAGGGGGCTTTACGAGCAGTACTTC.

This clone turned up a few times. V gene TRBV7-2 combines with J gene TRBJ2-1; 12 bases are shared with TRBD2. The V gene end was trimmed by 1 base and the J gene end by 9 bases; junction bases not matched to a gene: 4. The CDR3 totals 15 residues. Germline V gives CDR1 SGHTA, CDR2 FQGNSA. The CDR3: CASSLGTSGAGEQFF. In DNA, the CDR3 is TGTGCCAGCAGCTTAGGGACTAGCGGGGCAGGTGAGCAGTTCTTC.

This chain links TRBV19 with TRBJ2-7; TRBD2 agrees at 7 bases. In germline, CDR1 is LNHDA, CDR2 SQIVND (reference sequence). The CDR3 runs 15 residues. V lost 7 bases, J lost 4 bases, and 13 bases stayed unmatched. CDR3 nucleotides: TGTGCCAGTACCTCTCAAGGCGGGAGAGGGTACGAGCAGTACTTC. It yields the protein CASTSQGGRGYEQYF.

This clone occurred a few times. This chain joins TRBV5-6 and TRBJ2-7; 11 bases fit TRBD2. Germline CDR1 SGHDT, CDR2 YYEEEE. Trimming took 5 bases from V and 3 from J; bases not matched to a gene: 13. The CDR3 is 17 amino acids. The CDR3 DNA follows: TGTGCCAGCAGACCCTGGGGAGGACTAGCGGGTGTCTACGAGCAGTACTTC. Translating it yields CASRPWGGLAGVYEQYF.